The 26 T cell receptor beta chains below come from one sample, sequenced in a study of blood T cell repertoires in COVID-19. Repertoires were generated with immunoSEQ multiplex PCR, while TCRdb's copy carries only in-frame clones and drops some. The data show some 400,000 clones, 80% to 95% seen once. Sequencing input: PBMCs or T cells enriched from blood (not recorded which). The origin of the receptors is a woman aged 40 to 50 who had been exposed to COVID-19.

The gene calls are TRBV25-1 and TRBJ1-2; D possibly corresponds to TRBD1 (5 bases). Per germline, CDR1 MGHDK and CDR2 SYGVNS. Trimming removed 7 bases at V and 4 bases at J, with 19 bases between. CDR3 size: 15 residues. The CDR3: CASTPRDSIFYGYTF. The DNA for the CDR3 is TGTGCCAGCACCCCGAGAGACAGCATATTCTATGGCTACACCTTC.

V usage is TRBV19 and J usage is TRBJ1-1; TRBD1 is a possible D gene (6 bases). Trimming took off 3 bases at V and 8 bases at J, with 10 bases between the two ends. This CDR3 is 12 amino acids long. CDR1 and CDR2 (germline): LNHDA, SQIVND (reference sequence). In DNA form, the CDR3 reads TGTGCCAGTAGTATCTTCAGGGGAGAAGCTTTCTTT. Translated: CASSIFRGEAFF.

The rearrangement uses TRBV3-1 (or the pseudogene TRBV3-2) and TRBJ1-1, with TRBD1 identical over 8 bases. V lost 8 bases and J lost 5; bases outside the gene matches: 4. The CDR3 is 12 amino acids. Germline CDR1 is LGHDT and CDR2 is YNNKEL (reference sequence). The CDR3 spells CASGQGGTEAFF. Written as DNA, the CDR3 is TGTGCCAGCGGACAGGGCGGGACTGAAGCTTTCTTT.

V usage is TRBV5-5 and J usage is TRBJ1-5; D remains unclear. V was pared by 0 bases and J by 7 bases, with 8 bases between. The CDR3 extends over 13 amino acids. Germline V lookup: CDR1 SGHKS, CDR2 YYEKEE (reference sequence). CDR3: CASSLAAEQPQHF. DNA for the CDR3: TGTGCCAGCAGCTTGGCCGCGGAGCAGCCCCAGCATTTT.

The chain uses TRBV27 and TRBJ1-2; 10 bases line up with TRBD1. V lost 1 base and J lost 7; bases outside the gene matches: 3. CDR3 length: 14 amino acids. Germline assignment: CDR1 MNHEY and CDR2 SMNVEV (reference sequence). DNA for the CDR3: TGTGCCAGCAGTTTATTGGGACAGGGGTTTGGCTACACCTTC. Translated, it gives CASSLLGQGFGYTF.

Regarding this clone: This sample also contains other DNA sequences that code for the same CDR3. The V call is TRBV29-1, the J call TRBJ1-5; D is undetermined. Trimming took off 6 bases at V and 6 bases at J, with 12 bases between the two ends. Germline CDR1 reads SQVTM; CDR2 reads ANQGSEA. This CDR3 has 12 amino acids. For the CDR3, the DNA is TGCAGCGTGGGAGGGAATAGTCAGCCCCAGCATTTT. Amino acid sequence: CSVGGNSQPQHF.

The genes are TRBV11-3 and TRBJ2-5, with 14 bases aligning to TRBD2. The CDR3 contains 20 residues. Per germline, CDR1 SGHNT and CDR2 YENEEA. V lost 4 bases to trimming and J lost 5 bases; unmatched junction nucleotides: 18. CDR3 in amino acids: CASSSRAGTSGSAMRETQYF. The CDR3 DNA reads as TGTGCCAGCAGCTCCCGGGCCGGGACTAGCGGGAGCGCCATGCGGGAGACCCAGTACTTC.

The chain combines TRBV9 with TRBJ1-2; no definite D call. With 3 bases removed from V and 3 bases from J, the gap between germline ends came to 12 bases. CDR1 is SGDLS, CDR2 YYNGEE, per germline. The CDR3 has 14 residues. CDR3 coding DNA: TGTGCCAGCAGCGACTTGGGAGGAGACTATGGCTACACCTTC. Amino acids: CASSDLGGDYGYTF.

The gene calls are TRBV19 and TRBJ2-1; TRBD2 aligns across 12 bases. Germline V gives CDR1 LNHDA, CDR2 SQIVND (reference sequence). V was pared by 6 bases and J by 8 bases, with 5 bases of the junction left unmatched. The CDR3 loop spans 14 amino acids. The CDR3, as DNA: TGTGCCAGTAGCCGGACTAGCGGGATTTATGAGCAGTTCTTC. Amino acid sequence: CASSRTSGIYEQFF.

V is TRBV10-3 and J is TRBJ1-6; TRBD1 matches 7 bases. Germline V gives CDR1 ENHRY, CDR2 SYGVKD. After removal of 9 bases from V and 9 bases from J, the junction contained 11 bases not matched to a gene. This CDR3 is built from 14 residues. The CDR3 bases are TGTGCCATAAGGGGACAGCAAAGTGGTTCACCCCTCCACTTT. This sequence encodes CAIRGQQSGSPLHF.

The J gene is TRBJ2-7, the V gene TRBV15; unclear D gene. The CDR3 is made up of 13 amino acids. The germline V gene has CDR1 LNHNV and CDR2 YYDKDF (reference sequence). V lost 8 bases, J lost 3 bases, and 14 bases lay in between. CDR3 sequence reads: CATRLDMNYEQYF. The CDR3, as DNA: TGTGCCACCCGACTGGATATGAACTACGAGCAGTACTTC.

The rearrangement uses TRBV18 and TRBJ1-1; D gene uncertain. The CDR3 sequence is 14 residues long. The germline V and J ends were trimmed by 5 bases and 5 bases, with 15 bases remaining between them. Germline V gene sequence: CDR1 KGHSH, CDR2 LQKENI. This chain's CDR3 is CASSIRRSGTEAFF. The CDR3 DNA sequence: TGTGCCAGCTCAATACGCCGATCCGGGACTGAAGCTTTCTTT.

The CDR3 here is CASILGQGRAGELFF. Here the CDR3 DNA reads TGTGCCAGCATACTAGGACAGGGTAGGGCCGGGGAGCTGTTTTTT. The V and J genes are TRBV2 and TRBJ2-2; TRBD1 agrees at 8 bases. V was pared by 7 bases and J by 6 bases, with 10 bases of the junction left unmatched. Germline V gene data show CDR1 as SNHLY and CDR2 as FYNNEI. The CDR3 runs 15 residues.

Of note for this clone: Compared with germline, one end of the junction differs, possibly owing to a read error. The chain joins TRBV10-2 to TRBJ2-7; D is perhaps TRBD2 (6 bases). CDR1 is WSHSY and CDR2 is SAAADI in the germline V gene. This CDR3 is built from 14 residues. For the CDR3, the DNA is TGCGCCAGCAGTGAAAGGCGGGAATTTTCTAGGCCTCGGTTC. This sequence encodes CASSERREFSRPRF.

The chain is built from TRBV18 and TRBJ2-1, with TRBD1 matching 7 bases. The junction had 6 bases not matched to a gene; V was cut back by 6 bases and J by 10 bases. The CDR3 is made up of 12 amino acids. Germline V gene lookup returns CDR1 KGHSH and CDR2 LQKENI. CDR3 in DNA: TGTGCCAGCTCTCGACAGGGTGAGGAGCAGTTCTTC. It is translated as CASSRQGEEQFF.

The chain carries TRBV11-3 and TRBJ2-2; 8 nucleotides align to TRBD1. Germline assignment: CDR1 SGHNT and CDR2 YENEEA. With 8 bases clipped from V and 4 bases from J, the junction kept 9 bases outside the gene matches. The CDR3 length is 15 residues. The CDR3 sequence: CASQWRQGATGELFF. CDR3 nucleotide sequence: TGTGCCAGCCAGTGGCGGCAGGGGGCCACCGGGGAGCTGTTTTTT.

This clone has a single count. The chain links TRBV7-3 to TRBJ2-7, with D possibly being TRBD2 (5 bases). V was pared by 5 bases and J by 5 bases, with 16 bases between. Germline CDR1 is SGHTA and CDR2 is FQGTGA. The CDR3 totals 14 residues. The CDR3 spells CASSLGGYRDEQYF. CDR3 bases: TGTGCCAGCAGCCTCGGAGGCTATAGGGACGAGCAGTACTTC.

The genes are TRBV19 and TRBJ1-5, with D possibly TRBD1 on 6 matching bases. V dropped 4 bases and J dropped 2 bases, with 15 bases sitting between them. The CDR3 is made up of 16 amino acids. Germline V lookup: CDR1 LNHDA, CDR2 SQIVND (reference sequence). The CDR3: CASSTYGGRGNQPQHF. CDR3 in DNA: TGTGCCAGTAGTACCTATGGGGGCAGGGGCAATCAGCCCCAGCATTTT. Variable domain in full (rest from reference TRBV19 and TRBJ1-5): DGGITQSPKYLFRKEGQNVTLSCEQNLNHDAMYWYRQDPGQGLRLIYYSQIVNDFQKGDIAEGYSVSREKKESFPLTVTSAQKNPTAFYLCASSTYGGRGNQPQHFGDGTRLSIL.

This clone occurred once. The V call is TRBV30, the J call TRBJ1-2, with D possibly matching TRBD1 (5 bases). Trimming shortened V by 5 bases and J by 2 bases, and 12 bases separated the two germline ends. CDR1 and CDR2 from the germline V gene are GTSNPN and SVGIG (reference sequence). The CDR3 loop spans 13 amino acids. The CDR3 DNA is TGTGCCTGGTCGCGGGACGTAAACTATGGCTACACCTTC. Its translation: CAWSRDVNYGYTF.

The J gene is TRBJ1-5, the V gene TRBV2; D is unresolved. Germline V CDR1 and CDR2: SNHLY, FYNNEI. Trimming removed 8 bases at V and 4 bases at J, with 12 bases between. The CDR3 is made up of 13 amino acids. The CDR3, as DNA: TGTGCCAGCTCATTACAGACAAATCAGCCCCAGCATTTT. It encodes CASSLQTNQPQHF.

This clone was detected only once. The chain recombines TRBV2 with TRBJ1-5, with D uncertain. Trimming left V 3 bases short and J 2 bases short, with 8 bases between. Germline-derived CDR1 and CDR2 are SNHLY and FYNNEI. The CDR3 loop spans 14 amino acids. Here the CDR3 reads CASSDWAGNQPQHF. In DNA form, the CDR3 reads TGTGCCAGCAGTGACTGGGCAGGCAATCAGCCCCAGCATTTT.

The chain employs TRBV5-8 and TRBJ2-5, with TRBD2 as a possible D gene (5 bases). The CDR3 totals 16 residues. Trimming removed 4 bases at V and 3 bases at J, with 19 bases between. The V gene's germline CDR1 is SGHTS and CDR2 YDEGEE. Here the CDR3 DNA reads TGTGCCAGCAGCACGGGCCTGCGGGTCAATGAAGAGACCCAGTACTTC. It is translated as CASSTGLRVNEETQYF.

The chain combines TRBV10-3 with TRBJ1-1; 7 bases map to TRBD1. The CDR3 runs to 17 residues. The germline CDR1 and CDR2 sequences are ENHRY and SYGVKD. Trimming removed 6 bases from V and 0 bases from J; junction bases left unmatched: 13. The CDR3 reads CAIRIDGGQNMNTEAFF. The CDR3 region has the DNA TGTGCCATCAGAATAGATGGGGGACAGAACATGAACACTGAAGCTTTCTTT.

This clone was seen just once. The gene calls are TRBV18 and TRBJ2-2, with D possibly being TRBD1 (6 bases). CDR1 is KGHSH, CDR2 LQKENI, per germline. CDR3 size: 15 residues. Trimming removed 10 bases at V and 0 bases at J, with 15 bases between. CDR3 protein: CATSRDKSNTGELFF. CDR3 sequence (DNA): TGTGCCACTTCACGGGACAAGTCGAACACCGGGGAGCTGTTTTTT.

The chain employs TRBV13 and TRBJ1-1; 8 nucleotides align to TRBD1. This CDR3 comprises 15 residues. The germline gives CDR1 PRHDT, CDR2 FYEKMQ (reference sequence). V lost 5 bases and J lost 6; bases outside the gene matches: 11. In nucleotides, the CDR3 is TGTGCCAGCAGCCCAAGGACAGGGTATGTCGCTGAAGCTTTCTTT. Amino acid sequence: CASSPRTGYVAEAFF.

CDR3 residues: CASSSGGSGLVNQPQHF. Written as DNA, the CDR3 is TGTGCCAGCAGCTCAGGGGGATCAGGGCTGGTCAATCAGCCCCAGCATTTT. The chain combines TRBV5-5 with TRBJ1-5; 7 positions agree with TRBD1. Per the germline V gene, CDR1 is SGHKS and CDR2 is YYEKEE (reference sequence). The CDR3 has 17 amino acids. The J segment lost 3 bases and the V segment lost 3 bases, leaving 12 bases of the junction unmatched.